The 29 T cell receptor beta chains below were found in one sample sequenced in a study of blood T cell repertoires in COVID-19. Produced via immunoSEQ multiplex PCR; TCRdb's table is partial and in-frame only. The profile covers roughly 150,000 clones, with over 75% appearing a single time and 10% to 15% taken by the ten largest. The sample was peripheral blood. These receptor sequences come from a man between 18 and 29 years old with COVID-19, enrolled during active disease.

The J gene is TRBJ1-1, the V gene TRBV7-9; 9 bases map to TRBD1. Germline V gene data show CDR1 as SEHNR and CDR2 as FQNEAQ (reference sequence). The length of the CDR3 is 17 residues. Germline trimming cut 4 bases from V and 4 bases from J; bases unmatched to any gene: 13. The CDR3 loop is CASSSTRPGTGTTEAFF. CDR3 DNA sequence: TGTGCCAGCAGCTCGACCCGTCCCGGGACAGGGACCACTGAAGCTTTCTTT.

V is TRBV28 and J is TRBJ1-1, with 9 nucleotides matching TRBD1. The CDR3 runs to 18 residues. The germline CDR1 and CDR2 sequences are MDHEN and SYDVKM. The V gene end was trimmed by 6 bases and the J gene end by 4 bases; junction bases not matched to a gene: 18. CDR3 protein: CASSQYSEDRGSTTEAFF. DNA of the CDR3: TGTGCCAGCAGCCAATACTCGGAGGACAGGGGAAGTACCACTGAAGCTTTCTTT. Filled out from reference TRBV28 and TRBJ1-1, the complete variable domain reads DVKVTQSSRYLVKRTGEKVFLECVQDMDHENMFWYRQDPGLGLRLIYFSYDVKMKEKGDIPEGYSVSREKKERFSLILESASTNQTSMYLCASSQYSEDRGSTTEAFFGQGTRLTVV.

Note on this clone: Other DNA sequences within the sample encode an identical CDR3. The V gene is TRBV6-6, the J gene TRBJ2-7; D may be TRBD1 (6 bases). The V and J ends lost 4 bases and 0 bases respectively, with 7 bases between them. CDR1 is MNHNY, CDR2 SVGAGI, per germline (reference sequence). This CDR3 spans 13 amino acids. The CDR3 region has the DNA TGTGCCAGCAGTTGGGACACCTCCTACGAGCAGTACTTC. This encodes CASSWDTSYEQYF.

This sequence joins TRBV28 and TRBJ1-3; 7 bases agree with TRBD1. Germline CDR1 and CDR2: MDHEN and SYDVKM. The CDR3 runs to 14 residues. V was pared by 10 bases and J by 0 bases, with 6 bases of the junction left unmatched. CDR3 in DNA: TGTGCCACCGGGACAGTACTCTCTGGAAACACCATATATTTT. Protein product: CATGTVLSGNTIYF.

The genes are TRBV19 and TRBJ2-1; TRBD2 agrees at 8 bases. Germline V lookup: CDR1 LNHDA, CDR2 SQIVND (reference sequence). The ends lost 3 bases at V and 3 bases at J; junction bases unmatched: 1. This CDR3 has 14 amino acids. The CDR3 nucleotides read TGTGCCAGTAGTATTGGGACTAGCTACAATGAGCAGTTCTTC. This codes for CASSIGTSYNEQFF.

The chain recombines TRBV5-4 with TRBJ2-5; a possible D gene is TRBD1 (6 bases). Germline loops: CDR1 SGHNT, CDR2 YYREEE (reference sequence). The CDR3 contains 14 residues. Trimming removed 1 base from V and 5 bases from J, with 12 bases in between. The CDR3 loop is CASSLQYRVETQYF. The DNA of the CDR3 is TGTGCCAGCAGCTTGCAATACAGGGTGGAGACCCAGTACTTC.

The chain is built from TRBV27 and TRBJ2-7; 7 bases are a match to TRBD1. The CDR3 length is 14 residues. Germline values: CDR1 MNHEY, CDR2 SMNVEV (reference sequence). After removal of 10 bases from V and 7 bases from J, the junction contained 16 bases not matched to a gene. In DNA, the CDR3 is TGTGCCACACAGAGGGGGCAGGGGGTGGGTGAGCAGTACTTC. It yields the protein CATQRGQGVGEQYF.

The V call is TRBV19, the J call TRBJ2-7, with TRBD2 matching over 11 bases. Germline loops: CDR1 LNHDA, CDR2 SQIVND (reference sequence). This CDR3 has 16 residues. Trimming took 5 bases from V and 1 from J; bases not matched to a gene: 7. The CDR3 protein is CASSEGLAAPSYEQYF. Written as DNA, the CDR3 is TGTGCCAGTAGTGAGGGACTAGCGGCACCTTCCTACGAGCAGTACTTC.

This clone occurred once. The chain is built from TRBV7-6 and TRBJ1-1; no definite D call. The V gene's germline CDR1 is SGHVS and CDR2 FNYEAQ. The CDR3 spans 14 residues. The germline V and J ends were trimmed by 5 bases and 1 base, with 11 bases remaining between them. CDR3 region: CASSPQRENTEAFF. CDR3 DNA: TGTGCCAGCAGCCCACAGCGGGAGAACACTGAAGCTTTCTTT.

As concerns this clone: Germline and junction disagree at one end, which may indicate a read error. This rearrangement joins TRBV7-7 to TRBJ2-5; 12 nucleotides align to TRBD2. The CDR3 is made up of 19 amino acids. The V gene's germline CDR1 is SSHAT and CDR2 FNYEAQ (reference sequence). CDR3 loop: CASSLGVGLAGIGGETQYF. The CDR3 DNA reads TGTGCTAGCAGCTTAGGCGTTGGACTAGCGGGAATCGGAGGAGAGACCCAGTACTTC.

V is TRBV10-1 and J is TRBJ2-7; 14 nucleotides align to TRBD2. The germline gives CDR1 WNHNN, CDR2 SYGVQD (reference sequence). Unmatched junction bases numbered 7, after V lost 6 bases and J lost 3 bases. The CDR3 is 16 residues long. DNA for the CDR3: TGCGCCAGCAGCTACGGGACTAGCGGGAGTGACTACGAGCAGTACTTC. It is translated as CASSYGTSGSDYEQYF.

The gene calls are TRBV28 and TRBJ2-7; maybe TRBD1 (6 bases). This CDR3 contains 15 residues. Trimming shortened V by 6 bases and J by 5 bases, and 20 bases separated the two germline ends. Germline assignment: CDR1 MDHEN and CDR2 SYDVKM. The CDR3 reads CASRPPRGGFHEQYF. The CDR3 DNA is TGTGCCAGCAGACCCCCCAGGGGTGGTTTCCACGAGCAGTACTTC.

The chain recombines TRBV6-2 or TRBV6-3 with TRBJ2-1; 11 nucleotides line up with TRBD2. The CDR3 has 18 amino acids. Losses at the gene ends were 5 bases for V and 2 bases for J; bases not matched to a gene: 11. Germline CDR1 and CDR2: MNHEY and SVGEGT. The CDR3 sequence: CASSTQSSGGLAYNEQFF. The CDR3 DNA reads TGTGCCAGCAGTACGCAATCTAGCGGGGGGCTCGCCTACAATGAGCAGTTCTTC.

The chain combines TRBV27 with TRBJ2-3; possible D gene TRBD2, 6 bases. Germline loops: CDR1 MNHEY, CDR2 SMNVEV (reference sequence). The CDR3 is made up of 13 amino acids. V lost 2 bases, J lost 6 bases, and 9 bases lay in between. DNA for the CDR3: TGTGCCAGCAGTTTAGGAGGGTGGGATACGCAGTATTTT. It translates to CASSLGGWDTQYF.

This clone was found once. J is TRBJ2-7 and V is TRBV6-1, with 8 nucleotides matching TRBD1. The V gene's germline CDR1 is MNHNS and CDR2 SASEGT. Trimming at V came to 1 base and at J to 6 bases, leaving 8 bases not matched to a gene. This CDR3 comprises 15 residues. CDR3 amino acids: CASSEERQGAREQYF. DNA of the CDR3: TGTGCCAGCAGTGAAGAACGTCAGGGGGCCCGCGAGCAGTACTTC.

This clone qualifies as medium-sized (0.01 to 0.1%). J is TRBJ2-7 and V is TRBV25-1; 7 bases fit TRBD1. The CDR3 consists of 14 residues. Germline V CDR1 and CDR2: MGHDK, SYGVNS. The V segment lost 6 bases and the J segment 0 bases; nucleotides outside the gene matches: 5. This CDR3 reads CASSRDRDSYEQYF. CDR3 nucleotide sequence: TGTGCCAGCAGCCGGGACAGAGACTCCTACGAGCAGTACTTC.

V is TRBV15 and J is TRBJ2-2, with 7 nucleotides matching TRBD1. The length of the CDR3 is 16 residues. The V and J ends lost 3 bases and 4 bases, in that order; junction bases with no gene match: 8. The germline CDR1 and CDR2 sequences are LNHNV and YYDKDF (reference sequence). The CDR3 reads CATSRGPGQLTGELFF. CDR3 DNA sequence: TGTGCCACCAGCAGGGGACCGGGACAGCTCACCGGGGAGCTGTTTTTT.

The V gene is TRBV12-3 or TRBV12-4, the J gene TRBJ2-7; the D is unclear. This CDR3 has 12 residues. Deletions cut 2 bases from V and 7 bases from J, with 9 bases between. This chain's CDR3 is CASSLSYPEQYF. CDR3 DNA: TGTGCCAGCAGTTTATCCTATCCAGAGCAGTACTTC.

This chain joins TRBV6-5 and TRBJ2-1; D ambiguous. The CDR3 has 14 residues. The V gene lost 4 bases and the J gene lost 3 bases, with 10 bases spanning the gap. From germline, CDR1 is MNHEY and CDR2 SVGAGI. The CDR3: CASSFTSDYNEQFF. The DNA of the CDR3 is TGTGCCAGCAGTTTTACTTCCGACTACAATGAGCAGTTCTTC.

This chain joins TRBV14 and TRBJ2-7; 7 bases fit TRBD2. Germline V gene data show CDR1 as SGHDN and CDR2 as FVKESK. The CDR3 sequence is 12 residues long. V was pared by 5 bases and J by 6 bases, with 4 bases of the junction left unmatched. CDR3 DNA: TGTGCCAGCAGCTTGACTAGCACCGAGCAGTACTTC. It yields the protein CASSLTSTEQYF. Filled out from reference TRBV14 and TRBJ2-7, the complete variable domain reads EAGVTQFPSHSVIEKGQTVTLRCDPISGHDNLYWYRRVMGKEIKFLLHFVKESKQDESGMPNNRFLAERTGGTYSTLKVQPAELEDSGVYFCASSLTSTEQYFGPGTRLTVT.

The chain employs TRBV19 and TRBJ2-1, with TRBD2 identical over 11 bases. The CDR3 has 16 amino acids. J lost 4 bases, V lost 1 base, and 3 bases had no gene match. Germline CDR1 LNHDA, CDR2 SQIVND (reference sequence). This CDR3 reads CASSIVTSGRYNEQFF. As DNA, the CDR3 is TGTGCCAGTAGTATAGTCACTAGCGGGAGATACAATGAGCAGTTCTTC. The full variable domain, rest sourced from reference TRBV19 and TRBJ2-1, is DGGITQSPKYLFRKEGQNVTLSCEQNLNHDAMYWYRQDPGQGLRLIYYSQIVNDFQKGDIAEGYSVSREKKESFPLTVTSAQKNPTAFYLCASSIVTSGRYNEQFFGPGTRLTVL.

In the case of this clone: One junction end does not reproduce the germline sequence, and a read error may be involved. The V gene is TRBV20-1, the J gene TRBJ1-4; D possibly corresponds to TRBD1 (6 bases). The CDR3 extends over 19 amino acids. Germline CDR1 reads DFQATT; CDR2 reads SNEGSKA (reference sequence). CDR3 in DNA: TGCAGTGCTAGTGGCAGTGATCGGGCAGGGGAGCCTCTGAAGCGGAAACTGCTTTTT. Encoded protein: CSASGSDRAGEPLKRKLLF.

The chain uses TRBV7-2 and TRBJ2-3, with 11 bases lining up with TRBD2. The CDR3 is 15 residues long. Germline lookup yields CDR1 SGHTA and CDR2 FQGNSA. The V segment lost 5 bases and the J segment 1 base; nucleotides outside the gene matches: 2. CDR3: CASSEGLAGTDTQYF. The CDR3 coding sequence is TGTGCCAGCAGCGAGGGACTAGCGGGCACAGATACGCAGTATTTT.

The gene calls are TRBV19 and TRBJ2-3; TRBD2 agrees at 10 bases. V dropped 3 bases and J dropped 2; count of bases not matched to a gene: 5. This CDR3 contains 16 residues. CDR1 and CDR2 from the germline V gene are LNHDA and SQIVND (reference sequence). The CDR3 region has the DNA TGTGCCAGTAGTATTGGACTAGCGGAGTACACAGATACGCAGTATTTT. Its translation is CASSIGLAEYTDTQYF. The variable domain in full, with the rest retrieved from reference TRBV19 and TRBJ2-3, is DGGITQSPKYLFRKEGQNVTLSCEQNLNHDAMYWYRQDPGQGLRLIYYSQIVNDFQKGDIAEGYSVSREKKESFPLTVTSAQKNPTAFYLCASSIGLAEYTDTQYFGPGTRLTVL.

This clone was seen a handful of times. The J gene is TRBJ2-1, the V gene TRBV5-6; 9 nucleotides match TRBD2. The V segment lost 4 bases and the J segment 6 bases; nucleotides outside the gene matches: 8. The germline CDR1 and CDR2 sequences are SGHDT and YYEEEE. The CDR3 has 15 residues. The CDR3 here is CASSPPSGELNEQFF. CDR3 nucleotides: TGTGCCAGCAGCCCCCCTAGCGGGGAACTCAATGAGCAGTTCTTC.

The CDR3 protein is CASSWGLDSTDTQYF. The CDR3, as DNA: TGTGCCAGCAGTTGGGGGCTGGACAGCACAGATACGCAGTATTTT. The rearrangement joins TRBV28 to TRBJ2-3, with D possibly TRBD1 on 6 matching bases. CDR1 MDHEN and CDR2 SYDVKM come from the germline V gene. Trimming shortened V by 4 bases and J by 0 bases, and 11 bases separated the two germline ends. The CDR3 is 15 amino acids.

Notes on this clone: Because the CDR3 is missing its conserved closing phenylalanine or tryptophan, this is likely a read error. The DNA is left out, because the CDR3 cannot be placed on it with certainty; the CDR3 is given as TCRdb lists it. V gene TRBV2 combines with J gene TRBJ1-2; the table assigns TRBD1, which was not confirmed against the DNA. The V gene's germline CDR1 is SNHLY and CDR2 FYNNEI. With termini counted, the CDR3 has 9 amino acids. The chain's CDR3 is CASSRTGVL.

The chain has TRBV7-9 and TRBJ1-1; no reliable D call. CDR1 and CDR2 from the germline V gene are SEHNR and FQNEAQ (reference sequence). This CDR3 region has 14 residues. Trimming left V 5 bases short and J 6 bases short, with 16 bases between. The chain's CDR3 is CASSPPGGLAEAFF. The CDR3 DNA reads as TGTGCCAGCAGCCCCCCCGGAGGGCTGGCTGAAGCTTTCTTT.

The DNA for the CDR3 is TGTGCCAGCAGCGTCAGGGGCGCCTCTGGAAACACCATATATTTT. Translating it yields CASSVRGASGNTIYF. The chain joins TRBV7-6 to TRBJ1-3; D possibly corresponds to TRBD1 (6 bases). V lost 5 bases, J lost 0 bases, and 11 bases lay in between. The CDR3 has 15 residues. CDR1 SGHVS and CDR2 FNYEAQ come from the germline V gene.